A selection of T cell receptor beta chains follows, all from one sample in a study of cytomegalovirus exposure and HLA in healthy donors. Sequencing was performed with immunoSEQ multiplex PCR; in TCRdb, only in-frame clones are kept and a portion is missing. The sample lists about 52,000 clones, around three fifths occurring once. Sequenced sample: PBMCs. The receptors were sampled from a human donor in good health. CDR3s include the opening cysteine and the closing phenylalanine or tryptophan. Each record gives: J gene, D gene, CDR3 length, V gene, clone size, CDR3 DNA, CDR3 protein. D genes are given only for firm matches. Size values are once, few and many counts, or a class for expanded clones, and some rows have none.

TRBJ1-2	TRBD1	14	TRBV6-5	-	TGTGCCAGCAGTTCTACGACAGGGCTGTATGGCTACACCTTC	CASSSTTGLYGYTF
TRBJ2-7	-	16	TRBV7-9	-	TGTGCCAGCAGCTTAGACATAGCGAGACCCTCCTACGAGCAGTACTTC	CASSLDIARPSYEQYF
TRBJ1-1	-	17	TRBV19	-	TGTGCCAGTAGTATCCGATCAGGGAACGTACCTGTTGGTGAAGCTTTCTTT	CASSIRSGNVPVGEAFF
TRBJ2-7	TRBD1	14	TRBV6-1	once	TGTGCCAGCAGTCCCGGGACAGCCCTGTACGAGCAGTACTTC	CASSPGTALYEQYF
TRBJ1-6	-	15	TRBV5-1	few	TGCGCCAGCAGCTTGGCGCTACAGTCCAATTCACCCCTCCACTTT	CASSLALQSNSPLHF
TRBJ2-6	-	15	TRBV7-2	-	TGTGCCAGCAGCTCCACAGGGCCTGGGGCCAACGTCCTGACTTTC	CASSSTGPGANVLTF
TRBJ2-1	TRBD1	15	TRBV7-3	-	TGTGCCAGCAGCTTGGACAGGGGAGCCTACAATGAGCAGTTCTTC	CASSLDRGAYNEQFF
TRBJ2-1	TRBD1	13	TRBV5-6	-	TGTGCCAGCAGCTTGGGACAGGGGAATGAGCAGTTCTTC	CASSLGQGNEQFF
TRBJ2-7	-	11	TRBV14	-	TGTGCCAGCAGCCAAGCCGACGAGCAGTACTTC	CASSQADEQYF
TRBJ1-2	TRBD1	19	TRBV18	-	TGTGCCAGCTCACCACCGACAGGACAGGACTTATCTTCTAACTATGGCTACACCTTC	CASSPPTGQDLSSNYGYTF
TRBJ2-1	TRBD1	18	TRBV5-6	-	TGTGCCAGCAGCCAACTAATCAGACGGACAGGCGATGGGAATGAGCAGTTCTTC	CASSQLIRRTGDGNEQFF
TRBJ1-2	TRBD1	15	TRBV4-3	-	TGCGCCAGCAGCCAAGCGACAGGGGTTCGGAATGGCTACACCTTC	CASSQATGVRNGYTF
TRBJ2-3	-	14	TRBV6-1	-	TGTGCCAGCAGTGCGAGACTAGGCCCAGATACGCAGTATTTT	CASSARLGPDTQYF
TRBJ1-4	-	14	TRBV5-4	-	TGTGCCAGCAGTCTTAGGGGTGGGAATGAAAAACTGTTTTTT	CASSLRGGNEKLFF
TRBJ1-1	-	14	TRBV30	-	TGTGCCTGGACCCCCGGGGTGCAGAACACTGAAGCTTTCTTT	CAWTPGVQNTEAFF
TRBJ1-2	TRBD1	15	TRBV9	-	TGTGCCAGCAGCGTAGTTGACAGGGGTGACTATGGCTACACCTTC	CASSVVDRGDYGYTF
TRBJ2-5	-	13	TRBV7-2	-	TGTGCCAGCAGCTTAGTTGGGGGGGAGACCCAGTACTTC	CASSLVGGETQYF
TRBJ2-3	TRBD2	17	TRBV11-2	few	TGTGCCAGCAGCCCGCCGGGGAGCGGGGCACGCACAGATACGCAGTATTTT	CASSPPGSGARTDTQYF
TRBJ2-7	-	14	TRBV30	-	TGTGCCTGGAGTTTTGGAGGGGGCAACTACGAGCAGTACTTC	CAWSFGGGNYEQYF
TRBJ1-2	TRBD1	14	TRBV4-1	few	TGCGCCAGCAGCCAAGTTGAGGGGGCGGATGGCTACACCTTC	CASSQVEGADGYTF
TRBJ2-3	-	15	TRBV5-6	-	TGTGCCAGCAGCTTAGGGACTCTGAACACAGATACGCAGTATTTT	CASSLGTLNTDTQYF
TRBJ1-4	-	16	TRBV7-2	-	TGTGCCAGCAGAAAAGAGGGGGGGCTCGCTAATGAAAAACTGTTTTTT	CASRKEGGLANEKLFF
TRBJ2-3	TRBD1	16	TRBV7-2	few	TGTGCCAGCAGCTTAGACCCAGGGGGCCTCGCAGATACGCAGTATTTT	CASSLDPGGLADTQYF
TRBJ2-3	TRBD2	17	TRBV13	-	TGTGCCAGCAGCTTATTTGCTAGCGGGGGGATTACAGATACGCAGTATTTT	CASSLFASGGITDTQYF
TRBJ1-5	-	14	TRBV11-2	-	TGTGCCAGCAGCTTAAACAGGGGCAATCAGCCCCAGCATTTT	CASSLNRGNQPQHF
TRBJ1-2	TRBD1	11	TRBV28	-	TGTGCCAACCTAGGGGGCGAAGGCTACACCTTC	CANLGGEGYTF
TRBJ2-6	-	18	TRBV5-5	few	TGTGCCAGCAGCTTGATGTATACAGGCTCCTCTGGGGCCAACGTCCTGACTTTC	CASSLMYTGSSGANVLTF
TRBJ2-7	TRBD1	15	TRBV9	-	TGTGCCAGCAGCCGATCCGGGACAGGGGCCTACGAGCAGTACTTC	CASSRSGTGAYEQYF
TRBJ1-3	-	13	TRBV6-6	-	TGTGCCGGTACGCAGGGTACTGGAAACACCATATATTTT	CAGTQGTGNTIYF